The T cell receptor beta chain described here comes from a study of neurological immune-mediated disorders. Findings and caveats of the study: HTLV-1-associated myelopathy displayed the greatest TCR clonal expansion, and multiple sclerosis exhibited the smallest, lower than that of healthy controls. The study found no CDR3 amino acid sequences shared by expanded clones across subjects, suggesting private repertoires in all groups.

This clonotype was detected ten times or more. Its target is not known. Time point reported: longitudinal time-point 3. Healthy control samples came from blood bank volunteers in Maryland, USA. The germline V and J ends were trimmed by 8 bases and 5 bases, with 22 bases remaining between them. This CDR3 comprises 15 residues. As for the cDNA, it was generated by 5'RACE with 10-nucleotide random UMIs. TCRdb re-called the 5' RACE reads with MiXCR, one entry per CDR3 protein. The sample shows 43,000 or so distinct CDR3 sequences, roughly 12% of them seen only once. The TCR was taken from a man aged 25-45 years in good health. The specimen was PBMCs. This chain connects TRBV12-3 or TRBV12-4 to TRBJ2-7; D may correspond to TRBD1 or TRBD2 (6 bases each). CDR3 nucleotides: TGTGCCAGCTCCACCCGGGGGCTTTCTCTCGACGAGCAGTACTTC. The encoded protein is CASSTRGLSLDEQYF.